Below, 22 T cell receptor beta chains from the same sample are listed, as sequenced in a study of cytomegalovirus exposure and HLA in healthy donors. Both 60 Vbeta primers and 13 Jbeta primers went into the PCR. This table comes from immunoSEQ multiplex PCR, and its TCRdb copy is limited to in-frame clones, with some not included. The table has 35,000 to 50,000 clones, roughly 77% seen once. The sequenced sample was PBMCs. Receptors were obtained from a man aged 25 to 40 in good health and CMV-seronegative.

V gene TRBV29-1 combines with J gene TRBJ2-3; 7 bases line up with TRBD2. This CDR3 contains 13 residues. V shed 6 bases, J shed 4 bases, and the junction held 7 bases outside the gene matches. Germline V gene lookup returns CDR1 SQVTM and CDR2 ANQGSEA. CDR3 nucleotide sequence: TGCAGCGTCTGGGGCCTAGCGGCAGATACGCAGTATTTT. Translating it yields CSVWGLAADTQYF.

The rearrangement uses TRBV5-6 and TRBJ2-3; 10 nucleotides match TRBD2. After removal of 4 bases from V and 3 bases from J, the junction contained 5 bases not matched to a gene. CDR3 size: 15 residues. Germline V gene data show CDR1 as SGHDT and CDR2 as YYEEEE. In nucleotides, the CDR3 is TGTGCCAGCAGCCTAAGCGGGAGGGCAACAGATACGCAGTATTTT. It specifies CASSLSGRATDTQYF.

The chain is built from TRBV5-1 and TRBJ1-2; 7 positions agree with TRBD1. This CDR3 contains 15 residues. Germline lookup yields CDR1 SGHRS and CDR2 YFSETQ. Trimming at V came to 0 bases and at J to 6 bases, leaving 8 bases not matched to a gene. The CDR3 DNA reads as TGCGCCAGCAGCTTGGAAGGCAGGGGGGAGGATGGCTACACCTTC. This codes for CASSLEGRGEDGYTF.

The J gene is TRBJ1-2, the V gene TRBV28; D is perhaps TRBD1 (6 bases). Trimming took off 5 bases at V and 4 bases at J, with 14 bases between the two ends. The CDR3 sequence is 14 residues long. Germline values: CDR1 MDHEN, CDR2 SYDVKM. The CDR3 here is CASSPHRGSYGYTF. The DNA of the CDR3 is TGTGCCAGCAGTCCCCATAGGGGGTCCTATGGCTACACCTTC.

Here the CDR3 reads CASSWGGEITEAFF. In nucleotides, the CDR3 is TGCGCCAGCAGCTGGGGGGGCGAAATCACTGAAGCTTTCTTT. The rearrangement joins TRBV5-1 to TRBJ1-1, with D maybe TRBD1 (6 bases). The CDR3 has 14 amino acids. Trimming removed 3 bases at V and 4 bases at J, with 13 bases between. Germline assignment: CDR1 SGHRS and CDR2 YFSETQ. Full variable domain (rest looked up from reference TRBV5-1 and TRBJ1-1): KAGVTQTPRYLIKTRGQQVTLSCSPISGHRSVSWYQQTPGQGLQFLFEYFSETQRNKGNFPGRFSGRQFSNSRSEMNVSTLELGDSALYLCASSWGGEITEAFFGQGTRLTVV.

CDR3: CASSLLANSYNEQFF. As DNA, the CDR3 is TGTGCCAGCAGTCTACTAGCGAACTCCTACAATGAGCAGTTCTTC. The chain uses TRBV27 and TRBJ2-1; 7 bases are shared with TRBD2. V trimming: 5 bases; J trimming: 0 bases; junction bases outside the gene matches: 4. CDR1 is MNHEY and CDR2 is SMNVEV in the germline V gene (reference sequence). The CDR3 spans 15 residues.

J is TRBJ2-7 and V is TRBV27, with 10 nucleotides matching TRBD1. V gave up 5 bases and J gave up 6 bases; unmatched junction bases: 10. In germline, CDR1 is MNHEY, CDR2 SMNVEV (reference sequence). CDR3 size: 15 residues. This CDR3 reads CASSQSRDRGSEQYF. The CDR3 coding sequence is TGTGCCAGCAGTCAGAGCCGGGACAGGGGAAGCGAGCAGTACTTC.

This clone was recorded only once. In DNA form, the CDR3 reads TGTGCCAGCAATAACCAGGGGACATATGAAAAACTGTTTTTT. This encodes CASNNQGTYEKLFF. The chain joins TRBV6-5 to TRBJ1-4; D possibly corresponds to TRBD1 (6 bases). Per germline, CDR1 MNHEY and CDR2 SVGAGI. The CDR3 is 14 residues long. V was shortened by 7 bases and J by 6 bases, with 15 bases between the two germline ends.

The rearrangement uses TRBV5-6 and TRBJ1-2; unclear D gene. CDR3 length: 17 residues. V lost 0 bases and J lost 0, with 15 bases in between. Germline values: CDR1 SGHDT, CDR2 YYEEEE. Here the CDR3 reads CASSLVGQVEANYGYTF. CDR3 coding DNA: TGTGCCAGCAGCTTGGTTGGCCAGGTCGAAGCTAACTATGGCTACACCTTC.

The chain joins TRBV6-4 to TRBJ2-3; 13 bases line up with TRBD2. This CDR3 contains 15 residues. Germline assignment: CDR1 MRHNA and CDR2 SNTAGT. Trimming at V came to 6 bases and at J to 3 bases, leaving 3 bases not matched to a gene. The CDR3 bases are TGTGCCAGCAGCATACTAGCGGGAGGGACAGATACGCAGTATTTT. As protein: CASSILAGGTDTQYF.

V usage is TRBV27 and J usage is TRBJ2-5; 9 positions match TRBD1. This CDR3 comprises 17 residues. The trim removed 6 bases at V and 1 base at J, leaving 12 bases unmatched. The germline V gene has CDR1 MNHEY and CDR2 SMNVEV (reference sequence). The CDR3 spells CASRTTRDRAAQETQYF. DNA of the CDR3: TGTGCCAGCAGAACCACTCGGGACAGGGCGGCCCAAGAGACCCAGTACTTC.

The J gene is TRBJ2-2, the V gene TRBV5-4, with TRBD2 identical over 11 bases. CDR3 length equals 17 residues. The germline V gene has CDR1 SGHNT and CDR2 YYREEE (reference sequence). J lost 7 bases, V lost 0 bases, and 8 bases had no gene match. The DNA of the CDR3 is TGTGCCAGCAGCTTGGCCCCCACTAGCGGGAGACGCGGGGAGCTGTTTTTT. It translates to CASSLAPTSGRRGELFF.

The V call is TRBV5-1, the J call TRBJ2-7; 9 positions match TRBD2. V dropped 1 base and J dropped 1; count of bases not matched to a gene: 6. This CDR3 is built from 16 residues. Germline CDR1 is SGHRS and CDR2 is YFSETQ. The CDR3 DNA reads as TGCGCCAGCAGCTTGAGGGCCAGCGGGAGGTCCTACGAGCAGTACTTC. It translates to CASSLRASGRSYEQYF.

V usage is TRBV5-1 and J usage is TRBJ1-1; D might be TRBD1 (5 bases). V was shortened by 0 bases and J by 2 bases, with 8 bases between the two germline ends. CDR3 length equals 14 residues. Germline V gene data show CDR1 as SGHRS and CDR2 as YFSETQ. The CDR3 is CASSLGGGNTEAFF. The CDR3 DNA sequence: TGCGCCAGCAGCTTGGGGGGGGGTAACACTGAAGCTTTCTTT.

The chain uses TRBV10-3 and TRBJ2-7; the match to TRBD1 covers 7 bases. This CDR3 is 14 amino acids long. The V gene end was trimmed by 6 bases and the J gene end by 1 base; junction bases not matched to a gene: 6. CDR1 and CDR2 from the germline V gene are ENHRY and SYGVKD. The CDR3, as DNA: TGTGCCATCAGAAGCTCAGGGGGTTCCTACGAGCAGTACTTC. It encodes CAIRSSGGSYEQYF.

This chain links TRBV29-1 with TRBJ2-5, with D unclear. Trimming took 5 bases from V and 1 from J, leaving 5 bases between them. Germline lookup yields CDR1 SQVTM and CDR2 ANQGSEA. This CDR3 has 11 residues. For the CDR3, the DNA is TGCAGCGTTAACAGCCAAGAGACCCAGTACTTC. It specifies CSVNSQETQYF.

This clone appeared once. The chain has TRBV19 and TRBJ2-2, with D perhaps TRBD1 (6 bases). V dropped 6 bases and J dropped 5 bases, with 28 bases sitting between them. CDR3 size: 19 residues. CDR1 and CDR2 from the germline V gene are LNHDA and SQIVND (reference sequence). CDR3 coding DNA: TGTGCCAGTAGAACCCGTTCTCGGGACATCAATTTAAGGACCGGGGAGCTGTTTTTT. It specifies CASRTRSRDINLRTGELFF.

This clone was counted a few times. V gene TRBV5-5 combines with J gene TRBJ2-1; 10 positions agree with TRBD1. CDR3 length: 14 amino acids. The germline V gene has CDR1 SGHKS and CDR2 YYEKEE (reference sequence). V was pared by 3 bases and J by 5 bases, with 2 bases of the junction left unmatched. The CDR3 coding sequence is TGTGCCAGCAGCTGGGACAGGGGCGACAATGAGCAGTTCTTC. Translating gives CASSWDRGDNEQFF.

This chain joins TRBV19 and TRBJ2-7, with D perhaps TRBD2 (5 bases). Germline V CDR1 and CDR2: LNHDA, SQIVND (reference sequence). CDR3 length equals 14 residues. V dropped 4 bases and J dropped 2 bases, with 12 bases sitting between them. The CDR3: CASSTPRGTYEQYF. The CDR3 nucleotides are TGTGCCAGTAGTACGCCTCGGGGAACCTACGAGCAGTACTTC.

V gene TRBV5-4 combines with J gene TRBJ2-3, with D hard to call. CDR1 and CDR2 from the germline V gene are SGHNT and YYREEE (reference sequence). CDR3 length equals 15 residues. The germline V and J ends were trimmed by 4 bases and 1 base, with 13 bases remaining between them. The CDR3 loop reads CASSLRVLGTDTQYF. DNA for the CDR3: TGTGCCAGCAGCCTGCGAGTCCTCGGCACAGATACGCAGTATTTT.

This chain connects TRBV18 to TRBJ2-7; 9 bases map to TRBD2. V lost 3 bases and J lost 9; bases outside the gene matches: 15. CDR1 is KGHSH and CDR2 is LQKENI in the germline V gene. This CDR3 comprises 16 residues. The CDR3 loop is CASSPSPSGNLIAQYF. As DNA, the CDR3 is TGTGCCAGCTCACCGTCCCCTAGCGGGAACTTAATAGCGCAGTACTTC.

The chain joins TRBV9 to TRBJ1-2; D unresolved. Trimming cost V 1 base and J 4 bases, with 8 bases left between them. Germline assignment: CDR1 SGDLS and CDR2 YYNGEE. The CDR3 sequence is 13 residues long. CDR3 amino acids: CASSVTALYGYTF. The CDR3 DNA reads TGTGCCAGCAGCGTAACAGCACTCTATGGCTACACCTTC.